This note documents a single T cell receptor beta chain sequence. The sample is drawn from a study of blood T cell repertoires in COVID-19. Study information: Specimens from acute and convalescent COVID-19 originated in the United States, Italy and Spain. PBMCs, B-cell-depleted T cells, or T cells were the source of the cDNA or gDNA that made up the material.

CDR3 length: 11 amino acids. Germline lookup yields CDR1 MGHDK and CDR2 SYGVNS. Trimming at V came to 8 bases and at J to 15 bases, leaving 8 bases not matched to a gene. Data came from immunoSEQ multiplex PCR; TCRdb stores just in-frame clones and leaves some out. The sample has 250,000 to 400,000 clones, under 90% seen once. The sample consisted of peripheral blood. This receptor was identified in a woman in her thirties with COVID-19, enrolled during active disease. The V gene is TRBV25-1, the J gene TRBJ2-1; 9 bases fit TRBD2. The CDR3 region has the DNA TGTGCCAGCTCTGCGGGGACTAGCTTGTTCTTC. Amino acid sequence: CASSAGTSLFF.